This record covers a single T cell receptor beta chain. The data originate from a study of blood T cell repertoires in COVID-19. Study-wide context: Acute and convalescent COVID-19 specimens originated in the United States, Italy and Spain. T cells, B-cell-depleted T cells, or PBMCs provided the cDNA or gDNA that served as material.

Generated by immunoSEQ multiplex PCR, the TCRdb table keeps only in-frame clones and is missing some. The table shows hundreds of thousands of clones, with around 90% occurring only once. Looked up from germline, CDR1 is SGHRS and CDR2 is YFSETQ. Trimming removed 0 bases from V and 5 bases from J, with 8 bases in between. The CDR3 runs 14 residues. Sequenced sample: peripheral blood. This sequence joins TRBV5-1 and TRBJ2-2; D might be TRBD2 (5 bases). The sequence came from a man between 60 and 70 years old who had recovered from COVID-19. The CDR3 region is CASSLDSGTGELFF. CDR3 bases: TGCGCCAGCAGCTTGGATTCGGGGACCGGGGAGCTGTTTTTT.